The 18 T cell receptor beta chains below come from one sample, sequenced in a study of cytomegalovirus exposure and HLA in healthy donors. PCR employed 60 Vbeta and 13 Jbeta primers. The protocol was immunoSEQ multiplex PCR, while the TCRdb copy is restricted to in-frame clones and leaves out a portion. The repertoire holds around 150,000 clones, 65% to 90% seen once, with about 10% in the top ten. Specimen: PBMCs. The receptors were sampled from a man between 50 and 59 years old in good health and CMV-seropositive.

The genes are TRBV30 and TRBJ2-7, with 9 positions matching TRBD1. Trimming cost V 4 bases and J 0 bases; bases outside gene matches: 7. The germline V gene encodes CDR1 GTSNPN and CDR2 SVGIG (reference sequence). CDR3 length: 15 residues. CDR3 in amino acids: CAWTQGQGSSYEQYF. DNA for the CDR3: TGTGCCTGGACCCAGGGACAGGGAAGCTCCTACGAGCAGTACTTC.

The rearrangement uses TRBV19 and TRBJ2-2, with a possible D match to TRBD1 (5 bases). Trimming stripped 8 bases from V and 7 bases from J, with 14 bases between. The germline V gene has CDR1 LNHDA and CDR2 SQIVND (reference sequence). CDR3 length: 13 amino acids. CDR3 residues: CASQRGWGGELFF. CDR3 sequence (DNA): TGTGCCAGTCAAAGGGGATGGGGCGGGGAGCTGTTTTTT.

The chain couples TRBV7-2 to TRBJ2-5; D may be TRBD2 (5 bases). Germline V gene sequence: CDR1 SGHTA, CDR2 FQGNSA. This CDR3 comprises 15 residues. V was cut by 3 bases and J by 2 bases, with 13 bases left in between. The CDR3 spells CASSFIEGMQETQYF. CDR3 bases: TGTGCCAGCAGCTTCATCGAGGGTATGCAAGAGACCCAGTACTTC. Full variable domain (rest looked up from reference TRBV7-2 and TRBJ2-5): GAGVSQSPSNKVTEKGKDVELRCDPISGHTALYWYRQSLGQGLEFLIYFQGNSAPDKSGLPSDRFSAERTGGSVSTLTIQRTQQEDSAVYLCASSFIEGMQETQYFGPGTRLLVL.

In its sample, this clone was seen a few times. The V and J genes are TRBV28 and TRBJ2-5; TRBD2 is a possible D gene (5 bases). The end of the DNA is better explained by TRBJ2-7, so the J call may be wrong. Germline CDR1 is MDHEN and CDR2 is SYDVKM. The CDR3 length is 13 residues. DNA for the CDR3: TGTGCCACCTCTAAGCGGAACTCCTACGAGCAGTACTTC. Translating gives CATSKRNSYEQYF.

The CDR3 DNA reads as TGTGCCAGCAGTACAACCGGGACAGGGGACCCCTACGAGCAGTACTTC. Its translation: CASSTTGTGDPYEQYF. The chain employs TRBV28 and TRBJ2-7; TRBD1 matches 10 bases. CDR3 length equals 16 residues. Germline-derived CDR1 and CDR2 are MDHEN and SYDVKM. V dropped 5 bases and J dropped 2; count of bases not matched to a gene: 9.

The genes are TRBV4-1 and TRBJ1-2; 9 nucleotides align to TRBD1. Losses at the gene ends were 5 bases for V and 1 base for J; bases not matched to a gene: 5. The CDR3 runs 15 residues. Per the germline V gene, CDR1 is MGHRA and CDR2 is YSYEKL. CDR3: CASSGGTGINYGYTF. CDR3 sequence (DNA): TGCGCCAGCAGCGGGGGGACAGGGATTAACTATGGCTACACCTTC.

The chain couples TRBV10-3 to TRBJ2-7; 10 bases align to TRBD1. The CDR3 is 16 amino acids. Trimming took 5 bases from V and 2 from J; bases not matched to a gene: 9. Germline-derived CDR1 and CDR2 are ENHRY and SYGVKD. The CDR3 DNA reads as TGTGCCATCAGTCCGGGACAGGGGTCGACGGCCTACGAGCAGTACTTC. This encodes CAISPGQGSTAYEQYF.

As DNA, the CDR3 is TGTGCCAGCCAAGGGACAGGGTTCACCGGGGAGCTGTTTTTT. Its protein is CASQGTGFTGELFF. This chain uses TRBV11-1 with TRBJ2-2, with 9 positions matching TRBD1. Looked up from germline, CDR1 is SGHAT and CDR2 is FQDESV (reference sequence). The CDR3 totals 14 residues. V lost 8 bases and J lost 4; bases outside the gene matches: 5. The complete variable domain, with remaining parts taken from reference TRBV11-1 and TRBJ2-2, reads EAEVAQSPRYKITEKSQAVAFWCDPISGHATLYWYRQILGQGPELLVQFQDESVVDDSQLPKDRFSAERLKGVDSTLKIQPAELGDSAMYLCASQGTGFTGELFFGEGSRLTVL.

V is TRBV6-5 and J is TRBJ2-1; 11 bases match TRBD1. Germline lookup yields CDR1 MNHEY and CDR2 SVGAGI. The CDR3 length is 15 residues. The V gene end was trimmed by 5 bases and the J gene end by 7 bases; junction bases not matched to a gene: 7. The CDR3 spells CASSPRGQGANEQFF. CDR3 nucleotides: TGTGCCAGCAGTCCCCGCGGACAGGGGGCGAATGAGCAGTTCTTC.

V usage is TRBV28 and J usage is TRBJ2-7, with 7 positions matching TRBD1. J was trimmed by 4 bases and V by 3 bases; bases with no gene match: 3. Germline values: CDR1 MDHEN, CDR2 SYDVKM. CDR3 length: 13 residues. Written as DNA, the CDR3 is TGTGCCAGCAGTTTTCAGGGGGTGTACGAGCAGTACTTC. Its protein is CASSFQGVYEQYF.

The chain couples TRBV6-6 to TRBJ2-7; 8 positions agree with TRBD1. The CDR3 has 13 amino acids. Unmatched junction bases numbered 6, after V lost 4 bases and J lost 7 bases. CDR1 MNHNY and CDR2 SVGAGI come from the germline V gene (reference sequence). CDR3 DNA sequence: TGTGCCAGCAGTTCTGACAGGGGATGGGAGCAGTACTTC. This encodes CASSSDRGWEQYF.

This clone is a singleton in its sample. This rearrangement joins TRBV5-1 to TRBJ2-5; 7 positions match TRBD2. CDR1 SGHRS and CDR2 YFSETQ come from the germline V gene. The CDR3 covers 13 residues. With V trimmed by 4 bases and J by 3 bases, 3 bases remained unmatched. Written as DNA, the CDR3 is TGCGCCAGCAGCGTCGGACTAGAAGAGACCCAGTACTTC. The encoded protein is CASSVGLEETQYF.

The chain employs TRBV7-2 and TRBJ1-1; D gene unclear. The V end was cut by 1 base, the J end by 4 bases, with 10 bases between. The CDR3 sequence is 14 residues long. CDR1 is SGHTA, CDR2 FQGNSA, per germline. The CDR3: CASSLGGSLTEAFF. As DNA, the CDR3 is TGTGCCAGCAGCTTAGGTGGCAGTCTCACTGAAGCTTTCTTT.

This clone has more than one count but fewer than ten. The gene calls are TRBV5-6 and TRBJ2-7; 8 positions match TRBD1. This CDR3 has 18 amino acids. Germline V CDR1 and CDR2: SGHDT, YYEEEE. The V segment lost 3 bases and the J segment 4 bases; nucleotides outside the gene matches: 18. CDR3 nucleotides: TGTGCCAGCAGCTCCTCGGACAGGGTGGCGGGTTCCCGTTACGAGCAGTACTTC. Amino acid sequence: CASSSSDRVAGSRYEQYF.

The chain is built from TRBV14 and TRBJ2-7; 7 bases are a match to TRBD1. Per the germline V gene, CDR1 is SGHDN and CDR2 is FVKESK. J gave up 6 bases and V 0 bases, and 2 bases lay outside the gene matches. The CDR3 spans 13 residues. CDR3 sequence: CASSQERDSEQYF. Here the CDR3 DNA reads TGTGCCAGCAGCCAAGAAAGGGACAGCGAGCAGTACTTC. The whole variable domain, remainder taken from reference TRBV14 and TRBJ2-7, is EAGVTQFPSHSVIEKGQTVTLRCDPISGHDNLYWYRRVMGKEIKFLLHFVKESKQDESGMPNNRFLAERTGGTYSTLKVQPAELEDSGVYFCASSQERDSEQYFGPGTRLTVT.

To note about this clone: At one end the junction does not follow the germline gene, possibly because of a read error. The chain has TRBV7-9 and TRBJ1-5; the D gene is possibly TRBD1 (6 bases). The CDR3 runs 14 residues. Germline CDR1 and CDR2: SEHNR and FQNEAQ (reference sequence). The CDR3 loop is CSSSSQGDGQPQHF. The CDR3 DNA reads TGTTCCAGCAGCTCACAGGGTGACGGTCAGCCCCAGCATTTT. The full variable domain, with the rest looked up from reference TRBV7-9 and TRBJ1-5, is DTGVSQNPRHKITKRGQNVTFRCDPISEHNRLYWYRQTLGQGPEFLTYFQNEAQLEKSRLLSDRFSAERPKGSFSTLEIQRTEQGDSAMYLCSSSSQGDGQPQHFGDGTRLSIL.

The count of this clone is one. The gene calls are TRBV19 and TRBJ1-2; D perhaps matches TRBD1 (5 bases). Germline loops: CDR1 LNHDA, CDR2 SQIVND (reference sequence). V dropped 4 bases and J dropped 3 bases, with 12 bases sitting between them. The CDR3 is 14 amino acids. As DNA, the CDR3 is TGTGCCAGTAGTAAAGAAACAGGTGACTATGGCTACACCTTC. Its translation is CASSKETGDYGYTF.

The chain uses TRBV19 and TRBJ2-3; D might be TRBD2 (5 bases). Trimming stripped 3 bases from V and 2 bases from J, with 15 bases between. The CDR3 length is 16 residues. The V gene's germline CDR1 is LNHDA and CDR2 SQIVND (reference sequence). This chain's CDR3 is CASSIMRAASTDTQYF. The CDR3 DNA sequence: TGTGCCAGTAGTATTATGCGGGCCGCATCCACAGATACGCAGTATTTT.